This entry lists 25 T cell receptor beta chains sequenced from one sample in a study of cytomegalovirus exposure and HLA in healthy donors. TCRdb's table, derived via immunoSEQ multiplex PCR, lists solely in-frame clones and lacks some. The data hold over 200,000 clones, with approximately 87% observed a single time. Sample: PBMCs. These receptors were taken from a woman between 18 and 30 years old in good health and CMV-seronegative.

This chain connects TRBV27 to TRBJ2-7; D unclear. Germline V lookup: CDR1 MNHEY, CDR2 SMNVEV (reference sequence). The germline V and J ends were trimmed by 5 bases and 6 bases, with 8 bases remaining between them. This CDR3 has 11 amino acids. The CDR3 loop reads CASSRGPEQYF. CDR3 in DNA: TGTGCCAGCAGTAGAGGTCCCGAGCAGTACTTC.

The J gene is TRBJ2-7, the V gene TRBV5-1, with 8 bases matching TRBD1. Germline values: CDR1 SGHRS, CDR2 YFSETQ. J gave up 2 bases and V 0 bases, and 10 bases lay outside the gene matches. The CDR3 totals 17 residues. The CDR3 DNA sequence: TGCGCCAGCAGCTTGGGCGGGACAGGTTGGGAACCCTACGAGCAGTACTTC. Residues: CASSLGGTGWEPYEQYF.

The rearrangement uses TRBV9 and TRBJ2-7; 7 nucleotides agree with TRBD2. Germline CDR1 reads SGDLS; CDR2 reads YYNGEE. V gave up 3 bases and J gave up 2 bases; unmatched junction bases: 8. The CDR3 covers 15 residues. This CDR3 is CASSAGTTPTYEQYF. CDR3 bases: TGTGCCAGCAGCGCCGGGACTACACCTACCTACGAGCAGTACTTC.

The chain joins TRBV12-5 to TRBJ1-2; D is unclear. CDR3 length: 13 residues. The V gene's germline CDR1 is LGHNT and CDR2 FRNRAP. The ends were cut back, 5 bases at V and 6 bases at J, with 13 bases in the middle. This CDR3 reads CASGLPEGDGYTF. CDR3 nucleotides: TGTGCTAGTGGTCTACCCGAGGGCGATGGCTACACCTTC.

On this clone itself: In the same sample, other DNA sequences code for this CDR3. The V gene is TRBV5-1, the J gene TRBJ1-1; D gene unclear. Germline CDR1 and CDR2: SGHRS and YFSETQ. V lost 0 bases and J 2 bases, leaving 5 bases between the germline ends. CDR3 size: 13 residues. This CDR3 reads CASSLAANTEAFF. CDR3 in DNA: TGCGCCAGCAGCTTGGCGGCTAACACTGAAGCTTTCTTT.

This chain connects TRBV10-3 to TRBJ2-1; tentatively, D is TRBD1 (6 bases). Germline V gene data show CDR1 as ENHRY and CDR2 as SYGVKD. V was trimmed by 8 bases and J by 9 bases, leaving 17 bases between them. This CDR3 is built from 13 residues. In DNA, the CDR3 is TGTGCCATCCGAGCAGGGGAATATGGTGAGCAGTTCTTC. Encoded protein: CAIRAGEYGEQFF.

This CDR3 reads CASSLEAGVFYEQYF. CDR3 DNA: TGTGCCAGCAGCTTAGAGGCAGGGGTTTTTTACGAGCAGTACTTC. The rearrangement joins TRBV11-2 to TRBJ2-7, with D maybe TRBD1 (6 bases). V lost 0 bases and J lost 4, with 13 bases in between. Germline V CDR1 and CDR2: SGHAT, FQNNGV. The CDR3 runs 15 residues.

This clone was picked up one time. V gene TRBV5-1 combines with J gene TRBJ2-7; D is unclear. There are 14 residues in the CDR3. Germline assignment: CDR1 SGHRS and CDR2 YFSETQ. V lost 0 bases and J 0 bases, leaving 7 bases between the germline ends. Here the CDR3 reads CASSLDSRSYEQYF. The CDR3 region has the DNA TGCGCCAGCAGCTTGGACTCGCGCTCCTACGAGCAGTACTTC.

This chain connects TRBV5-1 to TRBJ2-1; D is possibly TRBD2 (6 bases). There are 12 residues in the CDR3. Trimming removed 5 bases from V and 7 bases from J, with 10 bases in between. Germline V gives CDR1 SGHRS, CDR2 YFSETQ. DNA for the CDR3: TGCGCCAGCAGAAATGGGGGGAATGAGCAGTTCTTC. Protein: CASRNGGNEQFF. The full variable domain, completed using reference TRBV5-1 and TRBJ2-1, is KAGVTQTPRYLIKTRGQQVTLSCSPISGHRSVSWYQQTPGQGLQFLFEYFSETQRNKGNFPGRFSGRQFSNSRSEMNVSTLELGDSALYLCASRNGGNEQFFGPGTRLTVL.

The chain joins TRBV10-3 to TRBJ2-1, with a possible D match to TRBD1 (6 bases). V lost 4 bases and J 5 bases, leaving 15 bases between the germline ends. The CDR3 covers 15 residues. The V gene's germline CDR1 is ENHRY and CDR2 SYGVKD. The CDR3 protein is CAISATDRTNNEQFF. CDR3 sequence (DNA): TGTGCCATCAGTGCGACCGACAGGACCAACAATGAGCAGTTCTTC.

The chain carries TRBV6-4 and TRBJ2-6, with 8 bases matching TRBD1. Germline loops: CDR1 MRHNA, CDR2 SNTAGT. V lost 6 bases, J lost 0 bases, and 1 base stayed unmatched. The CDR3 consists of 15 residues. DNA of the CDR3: TGTGCCAGCAGCGGGACAGGCTCTGGGGCCAACGTCCTGACTTTC. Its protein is CASSGTGSGANVLTF.

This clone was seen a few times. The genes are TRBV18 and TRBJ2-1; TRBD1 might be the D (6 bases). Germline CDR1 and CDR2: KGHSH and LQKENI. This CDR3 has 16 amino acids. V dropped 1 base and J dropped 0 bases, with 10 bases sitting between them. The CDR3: CASSPRQESSYNEQFF. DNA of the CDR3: TGTGCCAGCTCACCACGACAGGAAAGCTCCTACAATGAGCAGTTCTTC.

The CDR3 DNA is TGTGCCAGCAGTGAGAAGTATGACGGCTACACCTTC. Translating gives CASSEKYDGYTF. The chain couples TRBV6-1 to TRBJ1-2; D is undetermined. The germline CDR1 and CDR2 sequences are MNHNS and SASEGT. This CDR3 is built from 12 residues. With 3 bases removed from V and 8 bases from J, the gap between germline ends came to 10 bases.

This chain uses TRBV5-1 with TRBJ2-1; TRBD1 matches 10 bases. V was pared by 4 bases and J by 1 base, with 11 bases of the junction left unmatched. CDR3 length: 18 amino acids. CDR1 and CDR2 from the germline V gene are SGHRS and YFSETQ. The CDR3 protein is CASSPGTGAVKSYNEQFF. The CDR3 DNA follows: TGCGCCAGCAGCCCGGGGACAGGGGCGGTTAAGTCCTACAATGAGCAGTTCTTC.

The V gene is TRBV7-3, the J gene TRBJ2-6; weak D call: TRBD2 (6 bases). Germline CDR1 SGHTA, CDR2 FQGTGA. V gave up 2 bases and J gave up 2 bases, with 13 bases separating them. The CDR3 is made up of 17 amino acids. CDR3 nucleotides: TGTGCCAGCAGCTTAGGGGGAGGCATCCCTGGGGCCAACGTCCTGACTTTC. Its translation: CASSLGGGIPGANVLTF.

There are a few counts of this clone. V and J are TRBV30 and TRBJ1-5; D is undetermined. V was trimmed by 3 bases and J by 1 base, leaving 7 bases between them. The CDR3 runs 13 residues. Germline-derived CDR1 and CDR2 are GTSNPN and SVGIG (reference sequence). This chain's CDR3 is CAWSVASNQPQHF. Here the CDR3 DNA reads TGTGCCTGGAGCGTCGCCAGCAATCAGCCCCAGCATTTT.

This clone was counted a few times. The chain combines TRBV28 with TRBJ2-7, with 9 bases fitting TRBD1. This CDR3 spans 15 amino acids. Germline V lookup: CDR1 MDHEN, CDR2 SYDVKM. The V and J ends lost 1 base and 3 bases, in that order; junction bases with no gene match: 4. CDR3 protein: CASSLFRTGVYEQYF. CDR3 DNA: TGTGCCAGCAGTTTATTTCGGACAGGGGTCTACGAGCAGTACTTC.

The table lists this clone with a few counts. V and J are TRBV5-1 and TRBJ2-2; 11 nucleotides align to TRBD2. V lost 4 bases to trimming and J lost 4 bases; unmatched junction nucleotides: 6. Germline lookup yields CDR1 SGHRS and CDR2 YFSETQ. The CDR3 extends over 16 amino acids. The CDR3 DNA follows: TGCGCCAGCAGCCCCCTAGCGGGAGGTAGCACCGGGGAGCTGTTTTTT. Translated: CASSPLAGGSTGELFF.

CDR3 coding DNA: TGTGCCAGCAGCCCCGGGGTAGCGGGACCTAACGAGCAGTACTTC. Its translation: CASSPGVAGPNEQYF. The rearrangement links TRBV6-6 to TRBJ2-7, with 8 bases aligning to TRBD2. The V segment lost 6 bases and the J segment 5 bases; nucleotides outside the gene matches: 12. Per the germline V gene, CDR1 is MNHNY and CDR2 is SVGAGI (reference sequence). The CDR3 runs to 15 residues.

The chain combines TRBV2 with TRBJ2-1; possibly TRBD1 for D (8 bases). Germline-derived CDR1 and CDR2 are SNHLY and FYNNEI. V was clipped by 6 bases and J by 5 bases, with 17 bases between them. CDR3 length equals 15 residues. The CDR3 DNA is TGTGCCAGCAGCCAAAACAGGGGGGGTAACAATGAGCAGTTCTTC. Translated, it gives CASSQNRGGNNEQFF.

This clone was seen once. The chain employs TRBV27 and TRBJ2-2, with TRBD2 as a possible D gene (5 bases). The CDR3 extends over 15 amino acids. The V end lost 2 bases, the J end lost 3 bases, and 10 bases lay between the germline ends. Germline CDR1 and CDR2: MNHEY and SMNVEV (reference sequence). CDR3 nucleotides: TGTGCCAGCAGTTTACGGGGTGTCGACACCGGGGAGCTGTTTTTT. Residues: CASSLRGVDTGELFF.

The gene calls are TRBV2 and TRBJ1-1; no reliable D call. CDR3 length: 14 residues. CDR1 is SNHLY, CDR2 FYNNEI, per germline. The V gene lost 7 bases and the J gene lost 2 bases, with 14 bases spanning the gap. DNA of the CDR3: TGTGCCAGCAAGGGATCGGCAGGCAACACTGAAGCTTTCTTT. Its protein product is CASKGSAGNTEAFF. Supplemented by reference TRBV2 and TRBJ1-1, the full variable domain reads EPEVTQTPSHQVTQMGQEVILRCVPISNHLYFYWYRQILGQKVEFLVSFYNNEISEKSEIFDDQFSVERPDGSNFTLKIRSTKLEDSAMYFCASKGSAGNTEAFFGQGTRLTVV.

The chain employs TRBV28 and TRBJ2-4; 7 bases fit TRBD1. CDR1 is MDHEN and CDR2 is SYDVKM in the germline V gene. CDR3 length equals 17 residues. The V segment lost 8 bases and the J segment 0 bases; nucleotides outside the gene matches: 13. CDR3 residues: CASPPSGTVLAKNIQYF. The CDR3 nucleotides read TGTGCCAGCCCACCCTCCGGGACAGTTCTAGCCAAAAACATTCAGTACTTC.

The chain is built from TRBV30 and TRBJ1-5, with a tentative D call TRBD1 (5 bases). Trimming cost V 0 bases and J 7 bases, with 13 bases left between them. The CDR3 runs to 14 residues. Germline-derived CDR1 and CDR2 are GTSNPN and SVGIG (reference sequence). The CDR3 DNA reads TGTGCCTGGAGTGTATCGGGGCTGGGACAGCCCCAGCATTTT. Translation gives CAWSVSGLGQPQHF.

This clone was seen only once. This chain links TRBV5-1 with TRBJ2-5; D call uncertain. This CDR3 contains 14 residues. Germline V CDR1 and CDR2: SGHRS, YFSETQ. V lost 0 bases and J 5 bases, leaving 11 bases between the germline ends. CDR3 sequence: CASSLEFGQETQYF. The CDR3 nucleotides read TGCGCCAGCAGCTTGGAATTTGGCCAGGAGACCCAGTACTTC.